The source of this TCR beta chain is a study of regulatory T cells in long-lasting Graves disease. The CDR3 spans 16 residues. Germline V gene sequence: CDR1 WSHSY, CDR2 SAAADI. V lost 3 bases and J lost 6; bases outside the gene matches: 6. The sample's time point: newly diagnosed GD, antithyroid drugs for less than 3 months. Researchers made the TCR library from RNA that was extracted from PBMCs. Arm-PCR of CDR3 regions with iRepertoire HTBI primers generated TCR beta libraries. TCRdb re-derived calls from the multiplex PCR reads in MiXCR, one entry per CDR3 protein. Among approximately 560,000 distinct CDR3 sequences listed, roughly 15% were seen once. These data are also associated with another study on T cells in Graves' hyperthyroidism and ophthalmopathy. That study adds: In the first-round RT-PCR of the TCR CDR3, the HTBI primer set was used.

The sample consisted of peripheral blood mononuclear cells (PBMCs), taken at new diagnosis, from a patient treated with antithyroid drugs. The V gene is TRBV10-2, the J gene TRBJ2-2; TRBD2 matches 11 bases. The sequence derives from a man between 18 and 35 years old with Graves disease. The CDR3, as DNA: TGCGCCAGCAGTGAAGGGCTAGCGGGAGGATCCGGGGAGCTGTTTTTT. As protein: CASSEGLAGGSGELFF.